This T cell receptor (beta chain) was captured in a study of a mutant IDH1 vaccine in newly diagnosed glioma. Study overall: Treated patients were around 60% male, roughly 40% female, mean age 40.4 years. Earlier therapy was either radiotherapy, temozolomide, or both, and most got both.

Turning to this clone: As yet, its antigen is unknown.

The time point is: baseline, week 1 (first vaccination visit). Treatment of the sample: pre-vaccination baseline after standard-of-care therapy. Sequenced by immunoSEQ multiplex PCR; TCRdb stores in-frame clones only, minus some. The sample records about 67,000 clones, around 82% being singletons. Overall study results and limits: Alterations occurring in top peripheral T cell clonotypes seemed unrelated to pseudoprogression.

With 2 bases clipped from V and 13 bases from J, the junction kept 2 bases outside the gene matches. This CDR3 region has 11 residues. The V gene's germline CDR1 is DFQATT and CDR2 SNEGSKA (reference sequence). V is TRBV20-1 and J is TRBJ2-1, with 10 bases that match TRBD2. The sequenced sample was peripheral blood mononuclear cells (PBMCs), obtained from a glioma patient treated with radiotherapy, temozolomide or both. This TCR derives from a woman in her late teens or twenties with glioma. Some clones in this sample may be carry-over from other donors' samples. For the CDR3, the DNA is TGCAGTGCTAGATTAGCGGGAGGCCAGTTCTTC. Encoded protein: CSARLAGGQFF.